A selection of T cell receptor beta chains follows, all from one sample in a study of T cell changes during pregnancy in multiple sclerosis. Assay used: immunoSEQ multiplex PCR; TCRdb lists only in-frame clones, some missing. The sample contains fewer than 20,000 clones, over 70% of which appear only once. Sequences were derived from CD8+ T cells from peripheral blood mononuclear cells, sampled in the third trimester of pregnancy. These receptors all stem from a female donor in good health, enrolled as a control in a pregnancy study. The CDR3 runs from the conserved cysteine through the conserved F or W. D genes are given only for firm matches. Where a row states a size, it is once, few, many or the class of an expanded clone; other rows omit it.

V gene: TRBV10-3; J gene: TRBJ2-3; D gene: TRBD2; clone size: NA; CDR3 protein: CAIRPGGLSTDTQYF; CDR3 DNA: TGTGCCATCAGGCCGGGGGGGCTTAGCACAGATACGCAGTATTTT
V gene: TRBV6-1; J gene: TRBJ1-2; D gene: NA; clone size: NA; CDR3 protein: CASRRVRDYGYTF; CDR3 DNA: TGTGCCAGCAGGAGGGTGAGGGACTATGGCTACACCTTC
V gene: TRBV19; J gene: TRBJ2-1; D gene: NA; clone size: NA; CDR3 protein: CASSIGPLEHNEQFF; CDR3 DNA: TGTGCCAGTAGTATAGGCCCCCTAGAGCACAATGAGCAGTTCTTC
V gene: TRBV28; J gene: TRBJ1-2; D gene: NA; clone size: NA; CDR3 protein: CASSFRGANGYTF; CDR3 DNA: TGTGCCAGCAGTTTTCGGGGGGCAAATGGCTACACCTTC
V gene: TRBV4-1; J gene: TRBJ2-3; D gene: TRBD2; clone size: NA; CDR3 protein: CASSQGSAGGRADTQYF; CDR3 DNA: TGCGCCAGCAGCCAAGGGTCAGCGGGGGGGCGGGCAGATACGCAGTATTTT
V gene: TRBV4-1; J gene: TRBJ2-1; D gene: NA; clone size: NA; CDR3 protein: CASRPALGGDEQFF; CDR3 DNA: TGCGCCAGCAGACCGGCTTTGGGGGGTGATGAGCAGTTCTTC
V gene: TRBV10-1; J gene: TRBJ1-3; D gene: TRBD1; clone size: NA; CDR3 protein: CAGKTGVEYTIYF; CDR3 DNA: TGCGCCGGTAAAACAGGGGTTGAATACACCATATATTTT
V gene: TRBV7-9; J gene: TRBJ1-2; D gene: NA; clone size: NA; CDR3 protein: CASSLTGTYGYTF; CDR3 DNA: TGTGCCAGCAGCTTAACAGGAACTTATGGCTACACCTTC
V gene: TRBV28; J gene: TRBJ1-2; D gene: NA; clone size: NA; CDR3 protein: CAGSAGTYGYTF; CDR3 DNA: TGTGCCGGCAGTGCGGGGACCTATGGCTACACCTTC
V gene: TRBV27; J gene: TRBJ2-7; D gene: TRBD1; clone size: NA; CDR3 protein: CASSLARRQGGSEQYF; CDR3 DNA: TGTGCCAGCAGCCTCGCCCGGCGACAGGGGGGGTCCGAGCAGTACTTC
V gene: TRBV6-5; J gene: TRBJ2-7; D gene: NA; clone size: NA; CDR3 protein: CASSYGAELAYEQYF; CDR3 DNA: TGTGCCAGCAGTTACGGGGCCGAGTTGGCCTACGAGCAGTACTTC
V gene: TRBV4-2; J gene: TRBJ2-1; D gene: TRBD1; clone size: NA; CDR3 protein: CASSPGQSSYNEQFF; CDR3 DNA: TGTGCCAGCAGCCCGGGACAGAGCTCCTACAATGAGCAGTTCTTC
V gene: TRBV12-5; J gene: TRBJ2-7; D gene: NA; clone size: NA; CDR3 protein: CASVAPRGSYEQYF; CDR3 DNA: TGTGCTAGTGTCGCCCCCCGGGGGTCCTACGAGCAGTACTTC
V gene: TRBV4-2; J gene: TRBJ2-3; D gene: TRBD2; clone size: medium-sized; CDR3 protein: CASSQEAGGPDTQYF; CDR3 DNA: TGTGCCAGCAGCCAAGAAGCGGGGGGGCCAGATACGCAGTATTTT
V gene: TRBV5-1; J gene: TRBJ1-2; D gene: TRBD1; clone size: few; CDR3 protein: CASSVGTGKHAYGYTF; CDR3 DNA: TGCGCCAGCAGCGTCGGGACAGGGAAGCATGCCTATGGCTACACCTTC
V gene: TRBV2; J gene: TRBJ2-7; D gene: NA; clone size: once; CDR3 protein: CASSDQTVSYEQYF; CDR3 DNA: TGTGCCAGCAGTGACCAGACAGTTTCCTACGAGCAGTACTTC
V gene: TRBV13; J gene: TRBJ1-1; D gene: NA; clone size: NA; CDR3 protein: CASSLYTAGGNTEAFF; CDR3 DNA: TGTGCCAGCAGCTTATACACTGCGGGAGGAAACACTGAAGCTTTCTTT
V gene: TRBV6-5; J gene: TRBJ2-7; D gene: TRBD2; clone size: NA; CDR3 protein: CASSLSGGRSYEQYF; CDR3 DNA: TGTGCCAGCAGTTTGAGCGGGGGTAGATCCTACGAGCAGTACTTC